A selection of T cell receptor beta chains follows, all from one sample in a study of T cell repertoires in cytomegalovirus infection. TCRdb reprocessed the reads via MiXCR and lists one record per CDR3 protein. The table shows about 210,000 distinct CDR3 sequences, with under 8.5% occurring only once. The sample comprised PBMCs. The origin of the receptors is a human donor in good health (CMV status not recorded). Some clones in this sample may be carry-over from other donors' samples. Each CDR3 is given with its conserved first and last residue. Fields, in order: V gene, CDR3 length, clone size, J gene, D gene, CDR3 protein, CDR3 DNA. The D gene is left open where the match is weak. Clone size, where shown, is once, few, many, or a class for clones that have expanded.

TRBV2	17	few	TRBJ1-5	TRBD1	CASSRQNPGQGMQPQHF	TGTGCCAGCAGCAGACAAAACCCGGGACAGGGTATGCAGCCCCAGCATTTT
TRBV20-1	13	many	TRBJ1-1	TRBD1	CSAGRDRNTEAFF	TGCAGTGCTGGCCGGGACAGGAACACTGAAGCTTTCTTT
TRBV20-1	16	many	TRBJ2-2	NA	CSARSQGPDGAGELFF	TGCAGTGCTAGGAGCCAGGGGCCTGACGGCGCCGGGGAGCTGTTTTTT
TRBV19	18	NA	TRBJ1-6	NA	CASSRSLGGSSYNSPIHF	TGTGCCAGTAGCCGCAGCTTAGGAGGGAGCTCCTATAATTCACCCATCCACTTT
TRBV10-3	16	many	TRBJ1-4	TRBD1	CATHRTGNVINEKLFF	TGTGCCACTCATCGGACAGGGAATGTAATTAATGAAAAACTGTTTTTT
TRBV19	15	NA	TRBJ2-5	NA	CASSIGEYVRETQYF	TGTGCCAGTAGTATAGGCGAGTATGTAAGAGAGACCCAGTACTTC
TRBV28	13	many	TRBJ2-7	NA	CATRGGNGYEQYF	TGTGCCACCAGAGGGGGGAATGGCTACGAGCAGTACTTC
TRBV29-1	14	many	TRBJ2-5	NA	CSVEAPGLQETQYF	TGCAGCGTTGAAGCCCCGGGCCTCCAAGAGACCCAGTACTTC
TRBV7-6	15	many	TRBJ1-6	TRBD1	CASSLETGDRSPLHF	TGTGCCAGCAGCTTAGAAACAGGGGATAGGTCACCCCTCCACTTT
TRBV7-6	17	many	TRBJ1-2	NA	CASTPGGTPYSNYGYTF	TGTGCCAGCACCCCGGGGGGGACCCCATACTCAAACTATGGCTACACCTTC
TRBV11-2	14	many	TRBJ1-4	NA	CASSFRGLGEKLFF	TGTGCCAGCAGCTTTCGGGGGCTAGGCGAAAAACTGTTTTTT
TRBV7-2	16	many	TRBJ2-7	NA	CASSPSTRLWSYEQYF	TGTGCCAGCAGCCCCTCTACAAGGTTGTGGTCCTACGAGCAGTACTTC
TRBV6-4	17	many	TRBJ2-5	TRBD2	CANPGRFSGGAGETQYF	TGTGCCAACCCGGGACGGTTTAGCGGGGGGGCCGGAGAGACCCAGTACTTC
TRBV7-2	16	NA	TRBJ2-5	NA	CASSLVALQRAETQYF	TGTGCCAGCAGCTTAGTCGCCCTACAGAGGGCGGAGACCCAGTACTTC
TRBV4-2	17	NA	TRBJ2-2	NA	CASSQEWRQGATGELFF	TGTGCCAGCAGCCAAGAATGGAGGCAGGGCGCGACCGGGGAGCTGTTTTTT
TRBV7-6	13	few	TRBJ2-3	NA	CASSFAQRDTQYF	TGTGCCAGCAGCTTTGCGCAGAGGGATACGCAGTATTTT
TRBV20-1	12	NA	TRBJ1-1	NA	CSAYTGGTEAFF	TGCAGTGCCTATACCGGGGGCACTGAAGCTTTCTTT
TRBV7-9	14	many	TRBJ1-4	NA	CASSSSIGGEKLFF	TGTGCCAGCAGCTCCTCCATAGGGGGGGAAAAACTGTTTTTT
TRBV14	13	few	TRBJ2-1	NA	CASSLFLYNEQFF	TGTGCCAGCAGCCTATTCCTCTACAATGAGCAGTTCTTC
TRBV20-1	14	many	TRBJ1-1	NA	CSARNRGLGTEAFF	TGCAGTGCTAGAAATAGGGGGTTAGGCACTGAAGCTTTCTTT
TRBV7-6	13	many	TRBJ1-1	NA	CASSLGRQTEAFF	TGTGCCAGCAGCTTGGGCCGACAGACTGAAGCTTTCTTT
TRBV14	16	many	TRBJ2-5	NA	CASSRTWDPAGETQYF	TGTGCCAGCAGCCGGACCTGGGACCCAGCTGGAGAGACCCAGTACTTC
TRBV5-1	16	NA	TRBJ2-3	TRBD2	CASSSLKAGGTDTQYF	TGCGCCAGCAGCTCCCTTAAAGCGGGGGGGACAGATACGCAGTATTTT
TRBV29-1	16	NA	TRBJ1-1	NA	CSVEAGTAGVDTEAFF	TGCAGCGTTGAGGCAGGAACGGCAGGGGTGGACACTGAAGCTTTCTTT
TRBV10-3	13	many	TRBJ1-1	NA	CAISGRGNTEAFF	TGTGCCATCAGCGGTCGGGGGAACACTGAAGCTTTCTTT
TRBV6-2/TRBV6-3	15	many	TRBJ2-1	TRBD2	CASSESGGGYNEQFF	TGTGCCAGCAGTGAAAGCGGGGGAGGCTACAATGAGCAGTTCTTC
TRBV6-2/TRBV6-3	15	many	TRBJ1-2	TRBD1	CASRPLGTGDYGYTF	TGTGCCAGCAGACCTCTTGGGACAGGGGACTATGGCTACACCTTC
TRBV11-2	14	many	TRBJ1-2	NA	CASSLDVQVMGYTF	TGTGCCAGCAGCTTAGATGTGCAGGTTATGGGCTACACCTTC
TRBV6-6	13	few	TRBJ1-5	NA	CASSYPDSEPQHF	TGTGCCAGCAGTTACCCGGACAGCGAGCCCCAGCATTTT
TRBV6-5	10	many	TRBJ1-5	NA	CASGSQPQHF	TGTGCCAGCGGCAGTCAGCCCCAGCATTTT
TRBV29-1	11	many	TRBJ1-1	NA	CSVTGTPGAFF	TGCAGCGTGACCGGGACACCCGGGGCTTTCTTT
TRBV7-9	15	many	TRBJ2-1	TRBD2	CASSFGSGGAYEQFF	TGTGCCAGCAGCTTCGGTAGCGGGGGGGCGTATGAGCAGTTCTTC
TRBV25-1	16	many	TRBJ2-6	NA	CASSERGGSGANVLTF	TGTGCCAGCAGTGAACGGGGCGGCTCTGGGGCCAACGTCCTGACTTTC